This T cell receptor beta chain was observed in a study of blood T cells in healthy people across ages (dated by TCRdb to the mid-2010s). Concerning the study at large: In model experiments, template switching captured about one uniquely barcoded TCR beta cDNA molecule for every two T cells. To track age-related changes in TCR beta repertoire diversity, the study relied on deep sequencing normalized with unique cDNA molecular identifiers. Donors were grouped into four age groups: young (average 16 years), middle-aged (around 39), aged (around 60) and long-lived (around 80). Two additional independent replicas of 1 million unique cDNA reads from the same blood draw were analyzed for two donors (one aged 18 to 30 and one aged 80 or older).

This clonotype showed up just a few times. The clone's antigen remains unknown. No base-level quality is on record; no much larger clone is a single base apart. Including cysteine and phenylalanine, the CDR3 has 13 amino acids. Solely the CDR3 DNA is kept, with 39 bases framed from the first base. V is pared back by 1 base and J by 11 bases, with 14 bases lying between the germline termini. According to the germline V gene, CDR1 reads LGHNT and CDR2 reads FRNRAP. The research as a whole found: Estimates of total diversity based on one million sequenced T cells were considered lower bounds and underestimates. Conclusive comparison of naive and antigen-experienced compartments was prevented by the profiling of bulk unsorted PBMCs. Compared with the aged group, more naive CD4+ T cells, fewer expanded clones and increased TCR diversity were shown by the long-lived group, suggesting age selection. There was a strong correlation between observed TCR beta diversity and the percentage of naive T cells measured by flow cytometry. Donor CMV infection status was unknown, potentially confounding age-related changes in expanded clonotypes. As age increased, observed TCR beta diversity per million T cells dropped in a roughly linear way, and a significant reduction was already evident by age 40.

The protocol used for the library was 5' RACE. Sequencing took place on an Illumina HiSeq 2500. The second PCR ran for about 6 to 12 cycles and used a J-beta primer mix along with a sample-barcoded 5' primer. A unique molecular identifier was introduced onto each TCR beta cDNA molecule by a template-switch 5' adaptor carrying 12 random nucleotides. Each sample yielded at least 3 million CDR3-containing paired-end reads. First-strand cDNA synthesis was performed from all RNA using the Mint cDNA synthesis kit, with priming by a TRBC-specific oligonucleotide. After uracil-DNA glycosylase treatment, a first 18-cycle PCR used universal primers M1SS and BC2_uni_R on all cDNA. Concerning the study's data processing: For normalization, 1 million high-quality reads were randomly selected from each sample, with every read carrying a distinct molecular identifier. Reads with shared molecular identifiers were discarded instead of being binned into consensus sequences. CDR3 identification, clonotype clustering and error correction used MiTCR with a Q25 quality threshold and the strictest error-elimination algorithm. A nonparametric unseen species model with Euler transformation was used to estimate a lower bound on total TCR beta diversity. TCRdb trimmed public reads at Q25 via fastp, called clones via MiXCR and kept in-frame beta chains. Every CDR3 protein is listed once, alongside the most common genes and DNA of its rows. These V and J calls derive from TCRdb rather than the authors' analysis. For this sample there are around 700,000 distinct CDR3 sequences; more than 20% appear just once. More than 8.5% of the sample rests with the top ten.

The donors were about 40 Caucasian individuals from Russia, aged roughly 6 to 100 years, who were systemically healthy. Ten milliliters of peripheral blood were collected from each donor into EDTA-treated Vacutainer tubes. Ficoll-Paque density-gradient centrifugation was used to isolate PBMCs, with at least 6 million obtained per sample. Trizol reagent was used to extract total RNA from the PBMCs, yielding at least 5 micrograms per sample. For every donor, an aliquot of PBMCs went through flow cytometry to measure the percentages of naive CD45RAhigh/CD27high T cells. The data also belong to a second study, concerning T cells of mothers and their children. Per the second study: The donors were nine systemically healthy Caucasian individuals, made up of three mothers and their six children. cDNA synthesis used all of the extracted RNA, with 1.5 ug of RNA in each 15 ul reaction. In the second PCR, the M1S primer added sample barcodes and 2-4 random nucleotides. More than 8 million TCR beta CDR3 reads were obtained from each mother, and about 3 million reads were obtained from each child. In both related and unrelated pairs, thymic selection shapes the output of TCR recombination in a similar way, with inherited differences having only a minor effect. Normalized repertoire overlap was always slightly but never significantly higher in related than unrelated mother-child pairs. No persistent microchimeric T cell clones were found, with a detection sensitivity of 85 to 100 clones per million clonotypes. Deep NGS was used in the study to compare the TCR beta repertoires of mothers and children and to look for features that separate related mother-child pairs from unrelated individuals. On average, the children were approximately 11 +/- 4 years old, while the mothers were about 37 +/- 4 years old. After adapters were ligated using NEBNext reagents, the libraries underwent 100+100 nt paired-end sequencing on an Illumina HiSeq 2000. To avoid cross-contamination, the mother libraries and the child libraries were prepared a month apart and sequenced in separate runs. For each donor, between roughly 450,000 and 2,200,000 distinct TCR beta clonotypes were identified. Naive TCR beta clonotypes were estimated from low-frequency clonotypes matched to each donor's FACS-determined naive share, without sorting.

The source of this sequence is a boy aged 5-17 years in good health. The chain uses TRBV12-5 and TRBJ2-5; matching of 6 bases hints at TRBD2 as the D gene. The sample comprised blood. CDR3 region: CASGLEPGVEQYF. The DNA is TGTGCTAGTGGTTTGGAACCGGGAGTAGAGCAGTACTTC.